This paragraph reports one T cell receptor beta chain. This sequence may be a read error, since a much larger clone differs from it by one base. The conserved closing phenylalanine or tryptophan is absent in this CDR3, likely reflecting a read error. Investigators took RNA and DNA out together from roughly 20-30 mg of unsorted bulk tissue. Chronic HBV infection affected patients, none of whom had received treatment. The entry originates in a study of tumor-infiltrating lymphocytes in primary liver carcinoma. Whole-study context: The study enrolled male and female patients aged 30 to 69 years. Productive TCRbeta reads per sample were roughly 3.5 to 8 million, not differing by tissue.

A primer in the constant region served to generate TCR beta cDNA from 450 to 600 ng of total RNA. Slightly modified ARM-PCR served as the procedure for the TCR beta libraries. These libraries came from three rounds of nested multiplex PCR. The first two PCR rounds, around 10 cycles each, used TRBV1-TRBV30 forward primers and a C-beta reverse primer. Via MiXCR, TCRdb re-called the multiplex PCR reads, giving one row per CDR3 protein. The data hold around 79,000 distinct CDR3 sequences, with roughly 71% observed a single time. Trimming at V came to 5 bases and at J to 6 bases, leaving 6 bases not matched to a gene. CDR1 and CDR2 from the germline V gene are MNHNY and SVGAGI (reference sequence). The CDR3 covers 13 residues.

The chain carries TRBV6-6 and TRBJ2-7, with TRBD1 identical over 8 bases. The specimen was tumor-adjacent normal liver tissue. This TCR derives from a man in his forties with primary liver carcinoma and hepatitis B virus infection. CDR3 loop: CASSHSDRVEQYL. Here the CDR3 DNA reads TGTGCCAGCAGTCATTCGGACAGGGTCGAGCAGTACCTC.